The 3 T cell receptor beta chains presented below share a single source sample, sequenced in a study of regulatory T cells in long-lasting Graves disease. Time point given: persistent/refractory GD, antithyroid drugs over 5 years with positive TRAb. PBMC RNA was the source of the TCR library. Arm-PCR with iRepertoire HTBI primers amplified the CDR3 regions for these TCR beta libraries. TCRdb re-analysed the multiplex PCR reads in MiXCR, keeping a single row per CDR3 protein. In the table there are hundreds of thousands of distinct CDR3 sequences, roughly a fifth of which are singletons. Source: peripheral blood mononuclear cells (PBMCs), taken when the disease was refractory, from a patient treated with antithyroid drugs. These receptors came from a female donor with Graves disease.

This clonotype was seen many times. The genes are TRBV28 and TRBJ1-1; possible D gene TRBD1, 5 bases. The CDR3 sequence is 16 residues long. CDR1 MDHEN and CDR2 SYDVKM come from the germline V gene. The germline V and J ends were trimmed by 0 bases and 2 bases, with 13 bases remaining between them. CDR3 bases: TGTGCCAGCAGTTTATGGGCCGAGGGGCCTAACACTGAAGCTTTCTTT. Encoded protein: CASSLWAEGPNTEAFF.

This clonotype was counted many times. The chain couples TRBV7-2 to TRBJ1-5; D not resolved. The length of the CDR3 is 13 residues. Germline V gives CDR1 SGHTA, CDR2 FQGNSA. V was clipped by 3 bases and J by 3 bases, with 6 bases between them. For the CDR3, the DNA is TGTGCCAGCAGCTTTGACAACAATCAGCCCCAGCATTTT. This encodes CASSFDNNQPQHF.

V usage is TRBV3-1 and J usage is TRBJ1-3; D not certain. The germline V gene encodes CDR1 LGHDT and CDR2 YNNKEL (reference sequence). The V gene lost 2 bases and the J gene lost 4 bases, with 15 bases spanning the gap. This CDR3 contains 16 residues. CDR3 region: CASSQFQPGPGNTIYF. The CDR3, as DNA: TGTGCCAGCAGCCAATTTCAGCCCGGTCCGGGAAACACCATATATTTT.